The 18 T cell receptor beta chains listed next were all sequenced from one sample in a study of blood T cell repertoires in COVID-19. Libraries were prepared by immunoSEQ multiplex PCR; TCRdb keeps only in-frame clonotypes and omits some of them. The sample consists of roughly 80,000 clones, about 91% of them appearing once. What was sequenced was peripheral blood. These receptors came from an elderly woman with acute or convalescent COVID-19.

The J gene is TRBJ1-2, the V gene TRBV4-2; 8 nucleotides align to TRBD1. The germline gives CDR1 LGHNA, CDR2 YNFKEQ. The V and J ends lost 1 base and 0 bases, in that order; junction bases with no gene match: 4. This CDR3 is built from 16 residues. The chain's CDR3 is CASSQAEGQANYGYTF. In nucleotides, the CDR3 is TGTGCCAGCAGCCAAGCTGAGGGACAGGCTAACTATGGCTACACCTTC.

CDR3 in amino acids: CASSQRQGGYGYTF. CDR3 DNA: TGTGCCAGCAGCCAGCGACAGGGCGGCTATGGCTACACCTTC. This sequence joins TRBV3-1 (or the pseudogene TRBV3-2) and TRBJ1-2, with 7 bases identical to TRBD1. Germline trimming cut 3 bases from V and 4 bases from J; bases unmatched to any gene: 5. Germline V gene lookup returns CDR1 LGHDT and CDR2 YNNKEL (reference sequence). This CDR3 is 14 amino acids long.

The chain couples TRBV3-1 (or the pseudogene TRBV3-2) to TRBJ1-2; 9 nucleotides align to TRBD1. CDR3 length equals 16 residues. Germline CDR1 and CDR2: LGHDT and YNNKEL (reference sequence). The V segment lost 2 bases and the J segment 4 bases; nucleotides outside the gene matches: 8. As DNA, the CDR3 is TGTGCCAGCAGCCAATTTAGCGGGACAGGGCCCTATGGCTACACCTTC. Its translation is CASSQFSGTGPYGYTF.

V usage is TRBV4-1 and J usage is TRBJ1-2; 9 bases are shared with TRBD1. The CDR3 totals 15 residues. Trimming took 4 bases from V and 4 from J; bases not matched to a gene: 7. Germline V gives CDR1 MGHRA, CDR2 YSYEKL. The CDR3 here is CASSPLGQGTYGYTF. The CDR3 bases are TGCGCCAGCAGCCCATTGGGACAGGGAACCTATGGCTACACCTTC.

V is TRBV7-2 and J is TRBJ1-2, with 8 bases lining up with TRBD1. CDR1 is SGHTA and CDR2 is FQGNSA in the germline V gene. Germline trimming cut 4 bases from V and 4 bases from J; bases unmatched to any gene: 5. The CDR3 is 14 residues long. In DNA form, the CDR3 reads TGTGCCAGCAGCTCGGACAGGGTTGCCTATGGCTACACCTTC. Its translation: CASSSDRVAYGYTF.

This clone was counted a few times. The chain is built from TRBV7-9 and TRBJ1-1; a weak D match, TRBD1 (5 bases). CDR3 length: 15 amino acids. Looked up from germline, CDR1 is SEHNR and CDR2 is FQNEAQ (reference sequence). Trimming took off 5 bases at V and 5 bases at J, with 18 bases between the two ends. This CDR3 reads CASSPGDLGRTEAFF. CDR3 nucleotides: TGTGCCAGCAGCCCGGGGGACTTAGGTAGGACTGAAGCTTTCTTT.

This clone was counted a single time. One end of the junction varies from germline; a read error may be responsible. Other DNA sequences from this sample encode an identical CDR3 as well. This chain joins TRBV7-7 and TRBJ2-5; TRBD2 matches at 9 bases. CDR1 and CDR2 from the germline V gene are SSHAT and FNYEAQ (reference sequence). The CDR3 is 15 residues long. As DNA, the CDR3 is TGTGCTAGCAGCCCAGGGACTAGCTTGGGCGAGACCCAGTACTTC. It translates to CASSPGTSLGETQYF.

The chain has TRBV9 and TRBJ1-1; the D is unclear. V dropped 3 bases and J dropped 0 bases, with 6 bases sitting between them. CDR1 and CDR2 (germline): SGDLS, YYNGEE. The CDR3 sequence is 13 residues long. The CDR3 DNA reads as TGTGCCAGCAGCGGCGTCGTGAACACTGAAGCTTTCTTT. Encoded protein: CASSGVVNTEAFF.

J is TRBJ2-3 and V is TRBV19; D ambiguous. Per the germline V gene, CDR1 is LNHDA and CDR2 is SQIVND (reference sequence). Trimming took off 5 bases at V and 2 bases at J, with 8 bases between the two ends. The CDR3 runs 13 residues. CDR3 residues: CASSPGYTDTQYF. DNA of the CDR3: TGTGCCAGTAGTCCAGGTTACACAGATACGCAGTATTTT.

The chain combines TRBV9 with TRBJ1-3; 7 bases match TRBD1. The germline CDR1 and CDR2 sequences are SGDLS and YYNGEE. J was trimmed by 3 bases and V by 4 bases; bases with no gene match: 13. The CDR3 is 17 residues long. The CDR3 spells CASSPILQGVGGNTIYF. The DNA of the CDR3 is TGTGCCAGCAGCCCAATACTCCAGGGGGTAGGTGGAAACACCATATATTTT.

This clone was counted a few times. V usage is TRBV5-5 and J usage is TRBJ1-3; a possible D gene is TRBD1 (5 bases). V dropped 4 bases and J dropped 3 bases, with 14 bases sitting between them. The CDR3 sequence is 15 residues long. CDR1 and CDR2 (germline): SGHKS, YYEKEE (reference sequence). CDR3 amino acids: CASSPLGRVGNTIYF. CDR3 in DNA: TGTGCCAGCAGCCCACTGGGGCGTGTTGGAAACACCATATATTTT.

The chain joins TRBV9 to TRBJ1-1; D remains unclear. The germline CDR1 and CDR2 sequences are SGDLS and YYNGEE. V lost 4 bases and J lost 1, with 8 bases in between. The CDR3 length is 13 residues. This CDR3 is CASSLLENTEAFF. The DNA of the CDR3 is TGTGCCAGCAGCCTCTTAGAGAACACTGAAGCTTTCTTT.

This chain uses TRBV12-3 or TRBV12-4 with TRBJ1-5; no definite D call. The ends were cut back, 1 base at V and 6 bases at J, with 7 bases in the middle. The CDR3 has 13 residues. In nucleotides, the CDR3 is TGTGCCAGCAGTTTAGGGGAGGGTCAGCCCCAGCATTTT. Translation: CASSLGEGQPQHF.

The chain uses TRBV5-1 and TRBJ2-3; TRBD2 matches at 9 bases. Germline V gives CDR1 SGHRS, CDR2 YFSETQ. This CDR3 is 15 amino acids long. With V trimmed by 3 bases and J by 4 bases, 6 bases remained unmatched. In nucleotides, the CDR3 is TGCGCCAGCAGCTCTAGCGGGAATGCGGCAGATACGCAGTATTTT. This encodes CASSSSGNAADTQYF.

The chain employs TRBV19 and TRBJ2-3; TRBD1 is a possible D gene (6 bases). CDR1 is LNHDA and CDR2 is SQIVND in the germline V gene (reference sequence). The CDR3 is made up of 15 amino acids. Trimming left V 4 bases short and J 4 bases short, with 15 bases between. The CDR3 coding sequence is TGTGCCAGTAGTACCCCAGGGGAGAGGGCAGATACGCAGTATTTT. Protein product: CASSTPGERADTQYF.

The chain joins TRBV5-4 to TRBJ2-7, with D perhaps TRBD2 (6 bases). The V gene lost 4 bases and the J gene lost 2 bases, with 13 bases spanning the gap. The CDR3 runs to 14 residues. Per germline, CDR1 SGHNT and CDR2 YYREEE (reference sequence). This CDR3 reads CASSHPGLPYEQYF. The CDR3 DNA reads as TGTGCCAGCAGCCACCCGGGACTCCCCTACGAGCAGTACTTC.

CDR3 region: CASRGLRYNEQFF. Written as DNA, the CDR3 is TGTGCCAGCAGGGGCCTACGGTACAATGAGCAGTTCTTC. The chain recombines TRBV4-2 with TRBJ2-1; D not certain. Germline CDR1 LGHNA, CDR2 YNFKEQ. V was clipped by 6 bases and J by 4 bases, with 10 bases between them. The CDR3 consists of 13 residues.

This chain uses TRBV5-5 with TRBJ1-1; unclear D gene. The germline gives CDR1 SGHKS, CDR2 YYEKEE (reference sequence). The CDR3 spans 13 residues. V was trimmed by 4 bases and J by 6 bases, leaving 13 bases between them. The CDR3 protein is CASSRDGIAEAFF. DNA for the CDR3: TGTGCCAGCAGCCGCGACGGGATCGCTGAAGCTTTCTTT.